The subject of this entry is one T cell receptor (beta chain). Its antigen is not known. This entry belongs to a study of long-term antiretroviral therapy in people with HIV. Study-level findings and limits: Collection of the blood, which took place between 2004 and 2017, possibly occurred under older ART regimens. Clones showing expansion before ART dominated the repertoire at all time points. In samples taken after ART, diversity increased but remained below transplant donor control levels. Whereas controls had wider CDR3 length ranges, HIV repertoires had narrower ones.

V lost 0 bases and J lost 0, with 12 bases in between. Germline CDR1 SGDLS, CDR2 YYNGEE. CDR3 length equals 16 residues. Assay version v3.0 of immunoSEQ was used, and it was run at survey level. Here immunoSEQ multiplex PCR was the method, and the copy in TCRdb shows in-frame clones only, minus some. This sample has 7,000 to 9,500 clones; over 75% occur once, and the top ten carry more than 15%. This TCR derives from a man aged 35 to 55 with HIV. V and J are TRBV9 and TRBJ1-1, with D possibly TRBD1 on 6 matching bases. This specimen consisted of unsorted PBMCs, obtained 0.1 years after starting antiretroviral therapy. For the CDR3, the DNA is TGTGCCAGCAGCGTAGTGGGGGGACAAGTGAACACTGAAGCTTTCTTT. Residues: CASSVVGGQVNTEAFF.